This section outlines one T cell receptor beta chain sequence together with its context. Antigen: not known. This sample is drawn from a study of OX40 agonist ivuxolimab in advanced cancers. Regarding the study as a whole: CD8+ T cells averaged more expanded clones than CD4+.

Assay: immunoSEQ multiplex PCR; the TCRdb copy retains only in-frame clones and omits some. Here the sample spans 45,000 to 60,000 clones, around 90% being singletons. Blood sampling took place at baseline, cycle 4 day 1, and cycle 7 day 1. The sequencing used CD4+ or CD8+ T cells sorted from blood, collected in a trial of the OX40 agonist ivuxolimab. This TCR was recovered from an adult with an advanced solid tumor such as melanoma, head and neck, liver or kidney cancer.

This chain's CDR3 is CASSPLSPTSGRTDTQYF. The CDR3 DNA reads as TGTGCCAGCTCACCACTCAGCCCGACTAGCGGGAGAACAGATACGCAGTATTTT. This chain joins TRBV18 and TRBJ2-3; 12 bases match TRBD2. The CDR3 has 18 residues. Germline CDR1 reads KGHSH; CDR2 reads LQKENI. Trimming cost V 1 base and J 3 bases; bases outside gene matches: 8.